The 3 T cell receptor beta chains presented below share a single source sample, sequenced in a study of early T cells in non-severe SARS-CoV-2 infection. Via MiXCR, TCRdb re-called the 5' RACE reads, giving one row per CDR3 protein. In the table there are about 99,000 distinct CDR3 sequences, roughly 17% of which are singletons. The sequenced sample consisted of whole blood. The receptors were gathered from an adult who was a healthcare worker with PCR-confirmed SARS-CoV-2 infection or an uninfected control (not recorded which).

This chain uses TRBV20-1 with TRBJ1-1, with D unclear. The CDR3 has 14 amino acids. V lost 0 bases to trimming and J lost 2 bases, with 10 bases between them. The germline V gene encodes CDR1 DFQATT and CDR2 SNEGSKA (reference sequence). In DNA, the CDR3 is TGCAGTGCTAGAGAGTACAGTCTCAACACTGAAGCTTTCTTT. Translation gives CSAREYSLNTEAFF.

This clonotype appeared many times. The rearrangement links TRBV6-2 or TRBV6-3 to TRBJ1-2; tentative D call: TRBD1 (5 bases). Germline CDR1 is MNHEY and CDR2 is SVGEGT. The V end lost 9 bases, the J end lost 6 bases, and 20 bases lay between the germline ends. The CDR3 loop spans 14 amino acids. CDR3: CASQNRTRRDGYTF. CDR3 nucleotides: TGTGCCAGTCAGAACAGGACCCGAAGAGATGGCTACACCTTC.

This rearrangement joins TRBV15 to TRBJ1-1; the match to TRBD1 covers 7 bases. Germline V gene lookup returns CDR1 LNHNV and CDR2 YYDKDF (reference sequence). J was trimmed by 1 base and V by 4 bases; bases with no gene match: 3. CDR3 length: 14 amino acids. The CDR3 region is CATSIKGANTEAFF. CDR3 nucleotides: TGTGCCACCAGCATAAAGGGGGCGAACACTGAAGCTTTCTTT. Supplemented by reference TRBV15 and TRBJ1-1, the full variable domain reads DAMVIQNPRYQVTQFGKPVTLSCSQTLNHNVMYWYQQKSSQAPKLLFHYYDKDFNNEADTPDNFQSRRPNTSFCFLDIRSPGLGDTAMYLCATSIKGANTEAFFGQGTRLTVV.